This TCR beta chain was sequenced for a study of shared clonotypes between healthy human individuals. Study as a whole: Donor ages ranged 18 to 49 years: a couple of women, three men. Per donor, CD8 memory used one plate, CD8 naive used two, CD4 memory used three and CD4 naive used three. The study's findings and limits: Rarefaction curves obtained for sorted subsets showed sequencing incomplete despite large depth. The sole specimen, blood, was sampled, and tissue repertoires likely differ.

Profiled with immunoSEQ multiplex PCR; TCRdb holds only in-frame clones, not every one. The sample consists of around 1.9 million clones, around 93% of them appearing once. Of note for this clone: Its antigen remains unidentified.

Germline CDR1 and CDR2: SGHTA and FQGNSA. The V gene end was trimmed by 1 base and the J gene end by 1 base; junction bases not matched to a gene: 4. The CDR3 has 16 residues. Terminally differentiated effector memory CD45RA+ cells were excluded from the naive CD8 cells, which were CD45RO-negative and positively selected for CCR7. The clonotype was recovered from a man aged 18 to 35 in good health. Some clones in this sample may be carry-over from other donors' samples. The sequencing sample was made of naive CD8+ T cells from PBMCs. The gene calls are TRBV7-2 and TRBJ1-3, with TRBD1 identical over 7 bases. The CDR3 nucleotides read TGTGCCAGCAGCTTAGGGCTACAGGGGTCTGGAAACACCATATATTTT. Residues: CASSLGLQGSGNTIYF.